These 27 T cell receptor beta chains were all obtained from the same sample, sequenced in a study of CD4 T cell repertoires in COVID-19. No antigens are known for them. Libraries were prepared by immunoSEQ multiplex PCR; TCRdb keeps only in-frame clonotypes and omits some of them. The sample yields 350 to 550 clones, 26% seen once. CFSE-labeled cells were stimulated with autologous monocytes plus recombinant SARS-CoV-2 spike or nucleoprotein. The sample in question was effector memory CD4+ T cells, cultured in vitro, obtained after recovery from COVID-19. The origin of the receptors is a human donor who had COVID-19.

This clone rates as large. The chain combines TRBV10-3 with TRBJ1-4, with TRBD1 matching over 9 bases. The germline V gene encodes CDR1 ENHRY and CDR2 SYGVKD. The CDR3 has 18 amino acids. The V segment lost 6 bases and the J segment 7 bases; nucleotides outside the gene matches: 18. CDR3 in DNA: TGTGCCATCAGCAACCCGCATTCCGGGACAGGGAGCTCTGAAAAACTGTTTTTT. Translation gives CAISNPHSGTGSSEKLFF.

Sample share makes this clone large. The V and J genes are TRBV5-6 and TRBJ1-2, with D maybe TRBD1 (6 bases). This CDR3 has 14 residues. Trimming left V 3 bases short and J 6 bases short, with 15 bases between. CDR1 is SGHDT, CDR2 YYEEEE, per germline. DNA of the CDR3: TGTGCCAGCAGCTCCACAGGGCTGAGAGATGGCTACACCTTC. This codes for CASSSTGLRDGYTF.

By sample share, this clone is large. V usage is TRBV24-1 and J usage is TRBJ1-4; the D gene is possibly TRBD1 (5 bases). V lost 5 bases, J lost 6 bases, and 15 bases lay in between. Germline V gene data show CDR1 as KGHDR and CDR2 as SFDVKD. This CDR3 has 15 residues. CDR3 in DNA: TGTGCCACCAGTGGGGCAGGGACCTCTGATGAAAAACTGTTTTTT. Translation: CATSGAGTSDEKLFF.

The rearrangement uses TRBV18 and TRBJ1-2; D possibly corresponds to TRBD1 (5 bases). Per germline, CDR1 KGHSH and CDR2 LQKENI. Trimming left V 6 bases short and J 8 bases short, with 16 bases between. The CDR3 has 13 amino acids. CDR3 DNA sequence: TGTGCCAGCTCCGACAGCGTAATTAACGGCTACACCTTC. Encoded protein: CASSDSVINGYTF.

The gene calls are TRBV6-5 and TRBJ1-3, with a tentative D call TRBD1 (5 bases). The CDR3 has 16 amino acids. Germline V gene sequence: CDR1 MNHEY, CDR2 SVGAGI. Deletions cut 0 bases from V and 2 bases from J, with 11 bases between. CDR3 sequence reads: CASSYSSPGTGNTIYF. In DNA, the CDR3 is TGTGCCAGCAGTTACTCGAGCCCAGGGACTGGAAACACCATATATTTT.

This clone was found a few times. The chain couples TRBV10-3 to TRBJ2-5; D is perhaps TRBD2 (6 bases). The CDR3 is 14 amino acids. Germline V CDR1 and CDR2: ENHRY, SYGVKD. Trimming left V 0 bases short and J 5 bases short, with 10 bases between. In nucleotides, the CDR3 is TGTGCCATCAGTGAGTCGTCGGGGGTTGAGACCCAGTACTTC. Amino acids: CAISESSGVETQYF.

This clone is medium-sized by share. CDR3 sequence (DNA): TGTGCCAGCAGTTCTACCGGACACTACTATGGCTACACCTTC. Translated: CASSSTGHYYGYTF. V gene TRBV6-5 combines with J gene TRBJ1-2; a weak D match, TRBD1 (5 bases). Per the germline V gene, CDR1 is MNHEY and CDR2 is SVGAGI. Trimming left V 4 bases short and J 3 bases short, with 12 bases between. The CDR3 has 14 residues.

This chain connects TRBV7-3 to TRBJ2-1; tentatively, D is TRBD2 (5 bases). V lost 4 bases and J lost 6, with 7 bases in between. Germline assignment: CDR1 SGHTA and CDR2 FQGTGA. The CDR3 length is 12 residues. CDR3 amino acids: CASSSLANEQFF. The CDR3 DNA is TGTGCCAGCAGCTCCCTAGCCAATGAGCAGTTCTTC.

The genes are TRBV7-3 and TRBJ1-5; D unresolved. Germline V gives CDR1 SGHTA, CDR2 FQGTGA. Trimming shortened V by 2 bases and J by 7 bases, and 9 bases separated the two germline ends. The length of the CDR3 is 13 residues. The DNA of the CDR3 is TGTGCCAGCAGCTTAGAGAGGGAACAGCCCCAGCATTTT. Amino acids: CASSLEREQPQHF.

This clone was recorded a few times. The V call is TRBV7-8, the J call TRBJ1-1, with D hard to call. Germline assignment: CDR1 SGHVS and CDR2 FQNEAQ. Trimming shortened V by 3 bases and J by 1 base, and 6 bases separated the two germline ends. This CDR3 contains 13 residues. This chain's CDR3 is CASSFSSNTEAFF. The CDR3 DNA reads TGTGCCAGCAGCTTTTCGTCGAACACTGAAGCTTTCTTT.

The V gene is TRBV20-1, the J gene TRBJ1-5, with D possibly matching TRBD1 (5 bases). Germline CDR1 is DFQATT and CDR2 is SNEGSKA (reference sequence). This CDR3 is built from 10 residues. V was cut by 8 bases and J by 11 bases, with 13 bases left in between. CDR3 loop: CSKGNAAQHF. CDR3 bases: TGCAGTAAGGGGAACGCAGCCCAGCATTTT.

This chain joins TRBV6-6 and TRBJ2-6; D gene uncertain. Germline V CDR1 and CDR2: MNHNY, SVGAGI (reference sequence). This CDR3 is built from 18 residues. V lost 5 bases and J 9 bases, leaving 26 bases between the germline ends. The CDR3 coding sequence is TGTGCCAGCAGTCATCTTCTGGTGGGAACAAAGTCGGGCAACGTCCTGACTTTC. Encoded protein: CASSHLLVGTKSGNVLTF.

This chain joins TRBV3-1 (or the pseudogene TRBV3-2) and TRBJ2-5; D uncertain. Trimming cost V 5 bases and J 5 bases, with 21 bases left between them. CDR1 is LGHDT and CDR2 is YNNKEL in the germline V gene (reference sequence). This CDR3 contains 16 residues. The CDR3 DNA reads TGTGCCAGCAGCGTCCTTAGTCCTTCTTTCTCTGAGACCCAGTACTTC. Its protein is CASSVLSPSFSETQYF.

Judged by abundance, this clone is hyperexpanded (1% or more). The chain links TRBV30 to TRBJ1-1, with D perhaps TRBD1 (5 bases). V was clipped by 2 bases and J by 10 bases, with 20 bases between them. Germline loops: CDR1 GTSNPN, CDR2 SVGIG (reference sequence). The CDR3 has 14 amino acids. The CDR3 DNA reads as TGTGCCTGGAGTTCCATCCGGGACTCGGAGGGAGCTTTCTTT. Its protein product is CAWSSIRDSEGAFF.

The V call is TRBV11-3, the J call TRBJ2-1, with D perhaps TRBD2 (5 bases). The CDR3 spans 16 residues. V lost 3 bases to trimming and J lost 4 bases, with 16 bases between them. Germline CDR1 reads SGHNT; CDR2 reads YENEEA. The CDR3 sequence is CASSFSEWERYNEQFF. In DNA, the CDR3 is TGTGCCAGCAGCTTTAGCGAGTGGGAGAGGTACAATGAGCAGTTCTTC.

This rearrangement joins TRBV7-8 to TRBJ2-2; no clear D gene. Trimming removed 2 bases at V and 8 bases at J, with 15 bases between. This CDR3 contains 15 residues. CDR1 is SGHVS and CDR2 is FQNEAQ in the germline V gene. The CDR3 is CASSLREGKAGELFF. DNA for the CDR3: TGTGCCAGCAGCTTAAGAGAAGGAAAGGCGGGGGAGCTGTTTTTT.

This clone was seen a few times. The V and J genes are TRBV4-1 and TRBJ1-2, with D perhaps TRBD1 (5 bases). Germline V gives CDR1 MGHRA, CDR2 YSYEKL. The CDR3 is 15 residues long. Trimming took 2 bases from V and 3 from J, leaving 13 bases between them. CDR3 coding DNA: TGCGCCAGCAGCCAAACCCCGGGACCCTACTATGGCTACACCTTC. This translates into CASSQTPGPYYGYTF.

CDR3 loop: CASSESSLNNEQFF. In DNA form, the CDR3 reads TGTGCCAGCAGTGAAAGCAGTCTGAACAATGAGCAGTTCTTC. The V call is TRBV2, the J call TRBJ2-1; D is uncertain. Trimming removed 2 bases at V and 5 bases at J, with 10 bases between. This CDR3 comprises 14 residues. The germline gives CDR1 SNHLY, CDR2 FYNNEI.

Relative to its sample, this clone is large. The gene calls are TRBV3-1 (or the pseudogene TRBV3-2) and TRBJ2-1; 9 bases match TRBD1. CDR1 and CDR2 from the germline V gene are LGHDT and YNNKEL (reference sequence). Trimming cost V 2 bases and J 7 bases; bases outside gene matches: 12. The CDR3 runs 17 residues. The CDR3 is CASSQNRGGQGRNEQFF. CDR3 in DNA: TGTGCCAGCAGCCAAAACCGCGGGGGACAGGGTAGAAATGAGCAGTTCTTC.

The gene calls are TRBV15 and TRBJ2-2; 7 positions match TRBD2. After removal of 0 bases from V and 7 bases from J, the junction contained 8 bases not matched to a gene. CDR3 length: 16 residues. The germline V gene has CDR1 LNHNV and CDR2 YYDKDF (reference sequence). CDR3 region: CATSRDWGEGRGELFF. For the CDR3, the DNA is TGTGCCACCAGCAGAGATTGGGGGGAGGGCCGCGGGGAGCTGTTTTTT.

In this sample, this clone turned up a few times. This chain uses TRBV11-2 with TRBJ1-1, with D unclear. This CDR3 spans 15 amino acids. Looked up from germline, CDR1 is SGHAT and CDR2 is FQNNGV. The V end was cut by 5 bases, the J end by 2 bases, with 15 bases between. The CDR3 nucleotides are TGTGCCAGCAGCCCTGCCGGGTGGGGAAACACTGAAGCTTTCTTT. Translating it yields CASSPAGWGNTEAFF.

This clone was seen a few times. V and J are TRBV7-9 and TRBJ2-1; 10 bases are shared with TRBD2. This CDR3 spans 17 amino acids. Germline CDR1 reads SEHNR; CDR2 reads FQNEAQ (reference sequence). The V gene end was trimmed by 4 bases and the J gene end by 7 bases; junction bases not matched to a gene: 13. CDR3 residues: CASSSRPTSGARNEQFF. The CDR3 region has the DNA TGTGCCAGCAGCTCTCGTCCCACTAGCGGGGCTCGAAATGAGCAGTTCTTC.

The chain joins TRBV4-3 to TRBJ1-6; 10 bases fit TRBD1. The CDR3 loop spans 15 amino acids. Germline CDR1 is LGHNA and CDR2 is YSLEER. The V segment lost 1 base and the J segment 8 bases; nucleotides outside the gene matches: 2. For the CDR3, the DNA is TGCGCCAGCAGCCAAGTCGGGACAGGGGATTCACCCCTCCACTTT. The encoded protein is CASSQVGTGDSPLHF.

Relative to its sample, this clone is large (0.1 to 1%). The rearrangement uses TRBV6-7 and TRBJ1-2; no reliable D call. Being an ORF, TRBV6-7 has a function that is uncertain. V lost 3 bases, J lost 4 bases, and 12 bases lay in between. This CDR3 has 14 residues. This chain's CDR3 is CASSYPGNCYGYTF. CDR3 DNA: TGTGCCAGCAGTTATCCGGGGAATTGCTATGGCTACACCTTC.

In its sample, this clone is large. The CDR3 DNA reads as TGCGCCAGCAGCTCGGGACAGGGCGCAGATACGCAGTATTTT. This codes for CASSSGQGADTQYF. The chain joins TRBV5-1 to TRBJ2-3, with 9 bases identical to TRBD1. CDR1 SGHRS and CDR2 YFSETQ come from the germline V gene. J lost 4 bases, V lost 3 bases, and 3 bases had no gene match. The CDR3 sequence is 14 residues long.

The chain has TRBV5-5 and TRBJ2-1; TRBD2 aligns across 14 bases. Germline loops: CDR1 SGHKS, CDR2 YYEKEE (reference sequence). The CDR3 totals 16 residues. V dropped 4 bases and J dropped 3; count of bases not matched to a gene: 3. This CDR3 reads CASSRTSGGYYNEQFF. The CDR3 DNA reads as TGTGCCAGCAGCCGGACTAGCGGGGGGTACTACAATGAGCAGTTCTTC.

By share, this clone counts as large. The chain combines TRBV18 with TRBJ1-4, with a tentative D call TRBD1 (6 bases). This CDR3 contains 15 residues. The germline gives CDR1 KGHSH, CDR2 LQKENI. Trimming took off 5 bases at V and 1 base at J, with 11 bases between the two ends. This chain's CDR3 is CASSEGTKTNEKLFF. The CDR3 bases are TGTGCCAGCTCAGAGGGGACAAAAACTAATGAAAAACTGTTTTTT. The variable domain in full, completed from reference TRBV18 and TRBJ1-4, reads NAGVMQNPRHLVRRRGQEARLRCSPMKGHSHVYWYRQLPEEGLKFMVYLQKENIIDESGMPKERFSAEFPKEGPSILRIQQVVRGDSAAYFCASSEGTKTNEKLFFGSGTQLSVL.